The 22 T cell receptor beta chains below come from one sample, sequenced in a study of shared clonotypes between healthy human individuals. The method was immunoSEQ multiplex PCR; TCRdb's version includes in-frame clones alone and lacks a portion of them. Of 1 million to 1.3 million clones in the sample, about 84% were seen once. Sequenced: memory CD4+ T cells from PBMCs. Subset of the sample: CD45RA-negative fraction. The receptor set was obtained from a man aged 18-30 years in good health. Some clones in this sample may be carry-over from other donors' samples.

This chain joins TRBV27 and TRBJ2-1, with D perhaps TRBD1 (6 bases). V lost 2 bases and J 8 bases, leaving 16 bases between the germline ends. CDR1 is MNHEY and CDR2 is SMNVEV in the germline V gene (reference sequence). The CDR3 loop spans 15 amino acids. The CDR3 region has the DNA TGTGCCAGCAGTTTAGGGGGCCCGTTAAGCCATGAGCAGTTCTTC. Protein: CASSLGGPLSHEQFF.

J is TRBJ2-7 and V is TRBV7-3, with unresolved D. Germline-derived CDR1 and CDR2 are SGHTA and FQGTGA. The ends were cut back, 9 bases at V and 4 bases at J, with 16 bases in the middle. The CDR3 sequence is 13 residues long. The CDR3 nucleotides are TGTGCCAGTCCTCCTTCCTTTCGGTACGAGCAGTACTTC. Translation gives CASPPSFRYEQYF.

The chain links TRBV2 to TRBJ1-2; D ambiguous. Germline CDR1 is SNHLY and CDR2 is FYNNEI. Trimming took off 6 bases at V and 4 bases at J, with 21 bases between the two ends. The CDR3 runs 16 residues. The CDR3 here is CASSAGLPDSGYGYTF. CDR3 nucleotide sequence: TGTGCCAGCAGCGCGGGCCTCCCCGACTCGGGCTATGGCTACACCTTC.

The J gene is TRBJ2-7, the V gene TRBV5-4; tentative D call: TRBD1 (6 bases). This CDR3 comprises 13 residues. CDR1 and CDR2 (germline): SGHNT, YYREEE (reference sequence). The ends were cut back, 2 bases at V and 5 bases at J, with 11 bases in the middle. In nucleotides, the CDR3 is TGTGCCAGCAGCTTTACAGGGTATAACGAGCAGTACTTC. Translated, it gives CASSFTGYNEQYF.

CDR3 DNA sequence: TGTGCCGGCTCGGGAGGGACCTCTAGCACAGATACGCAGTATTTT. Protein product: CAGSGGTSSTDTQYF. The gene calls are TRBV2 and TRBJ2-3; TRBD2 matches at 8 bases. J lost 0 bases, V lost 11 bases, and 10 bases had no gene match. The CDR3 covers 15 residues. Germline V gene data show CDR1 as SNHLY and CDR2 as FYNNEI.

V and J are TRBV28 and TRBJ1-2, with 7 nucleotides matching TRBD1. CDR1 MDHEN and CDR2 SYDVKM come from the germline V gene. The CDR3 consists of 14 residues. The ends lost 3 bases at V and 6 bases at J; junction bases unmatched: 7. The CDR3 sequence: CASSFLRQGNGYTF. The CDR3 DNA is TGTGCCAGCAGTTTCCTCCGACAGGGTAATGGCTACACCTTC.

The CDR3 loop is CASSEGDSYEQYF. The CDR3 nucleotides are TGCGCCAGCAGCGAGGGGGACAGCTACGAGCAGTACTTC. This chain connects TRBV5-1 to TRBJ2-7; 7 bases match TRBD1. The CDR3 has 13 amino acids. The V gene's germline CDR1 is SGHRS and CDR2 YFSETQ. J was trimmed by 3 bases and V by 4 bases; bases with no gene match: 4. Based on the CDR3 plus reference TRBV5-1 and TRBJ2-7, the full variable domain is KAGVTQTPRYLIKTRGQQVTLSCSPISGHRSVSWYQQTPGQGLQFLFEYFSETQRNKGNFPGRFSGRQFSNSRSEMNVSTLELGDSALYLCASSEGDSYEQYFGPGTRLTVT.

The chain couples TRBV29-1 to TRBJ2-7, with D perhaps TRBD1 (5 bases). This CDR3 is 13 amino acids long. Germline assignment: CDR1 SQVTM and CDR2 ANQGSEA. Trimming cost V 4 bases and J 2 bases, with 12 bases left between them. CDR3 DNA sequence: TGCAGCGTTGGAAGGGGATCCCCCTACGAGCAGTACTTC. Its protein product is CSVGRGSPYEQYF.

This clone was seen a handful of times. The V and J genes are TRBV15 and TRBJ2-1; D is unclear. CDR1 LNHNV and CDR2 YYDKDF come from the germline V gene (reference sequence). The CDR3 length is 15 residues. Trimming left V 0 bases short and J 7 bases short, with 13 bases between. The CDR3 loop reads CATSRDPPQENEQFF. The CDR3 DNA reads as TGTGCCACCAGCAGAGATCCCCCTCAGGAAAATGAGCAGTTCTTC.

Many counts were recorded for this clone. The rearrangement uses TRBV6-5 and TRBJ2-7; D possibly corresponds to TRBD1 (6 bases). Trimming cost V 4 bases and J 5 bases, with 12 bases left between them. Germline values: CDR1 MNHEY, CDR2 SVGAGI. The CDR3 consists of 13 residues. The CDR3 bases are TGTGCCAGCAGTTCATTCAGGGGCGACGAGCAGTACTTC. It yields the protein CASSSFRGDEQYF.

This clone has a handful of counts. This rearrangement joins TRBV28 to TRBJ1-2, with D hard to call. The germline V gene has CDR1 MDHEN and CDR2 SYDVKM. This CDR3 is 13 amino acids long. The ends were cut back, 6 bases at V and 1 base at J, with 9 bases in the middle. The CDR3 DNA reads as TGTGCCAGCAGGTCCCGGGGTAACTATGGCTACACCTTC. Translation gives CASRSRGNYGYTF.

This chain links TRBV21-1 with TRBJ2-7; no check of the table's D call, TRBD2, against the DNA was made. TRBV21-1 is a pseudogene segment. This CDR3 is 15 amino acids long. The CDR3 region is CASSKALEVRYEQYF. The CDR3, as DNA: TGTGCCAGCAGCAAAGCGCTCGAGGTACGCTACGAGCAGTACTTC.

V gene TRBV4-1 combines with J gene TRBJ1-4, with D perhaps TRBD1 (6 bases). This CDR3 comprises 14 residues. CDR1 and CDR2 from the germline V gene are MGHRA and YSYEKL. V was cut by 5 bases and J by 4 bases, with 11 bases left in between. CDR3 sequence reads: CASSARTDNEKLFF. The CDR3 nucleotides read TGCGCCAGCAGCGCTCGGACAGATAATGAAAAACTGTTTTTT.

The chain links TRBV28 to TRBJ1-1; D is unclear. Trimming shortened V by 7 bases and J by 1 base, and 16 bases separated the two germline ends. Germline assignment: CDR1 MDHEN and CDR2 SYDVKM. The CDR3 consists of 15 residues. DNA of the CDR3: TGTGCCAGCACCCCCAGGAGGGATTGGAACACTGAAGCTTTCTTT. Residues: CASTPRRDWNTEAFF.

CDR3 nucleotides: TGTGCCAGCAGCTTTCAGGGCGGGGACTACGAGCAGTACTTC. Its protein is CASSFQGGDYEQYF. The rearrangement links TRBV7-2 to TRBJ2-7, with a weak D call TRBD2 (6 bases). The CDR3 spans 14 residues. From germline, CDR1 is SGHTA and CDR2 FQGNSA. Trimming shortened V by 3 bases and J by 3 bases, and 12 bases separated the two germline ends.

The J gene is TRBJ1-2, the V gene TRBV6-1, with TRBD1 identical over 7 bases. J gave up 2 bases and V 6 bases, and 3 bases lay outside the gene matches. CDR1 and CDR2 from the germline V gene are MNHNS and SASEGT. The CDR3 sequence is 13 residues long. CDR3 coding DNA: TGTGCCAGCAGGACAGGGCTCAACTATGGCTACACCTTC. Translating gives CASRTGLNYGYTF.

The CDR3, as DNA: TGTGCCAGCATCAAACGGCTGGGTCTCAATGAGCAGTTCTTC. This gives the protein CASIKRLGLNEQFF. The genes are TRBV6-5 and TRBJ2-1, with D unresolved. CDR1 and CDR2 (germline): MNHEY, SVGAGI. The CDR3 totals 14 residues. V was pared by 7 bases and J by 6 bases, with 16 bases between.

This chain connects TRBV5-1 to TRBJ2-1; D gene uncertain. Germline V gives CDR1 SGHRS, CDR2 YFSETQ. CDR3 size: 17 residues. V lost 1 base to trimming and J lost 0 bases, with 14 bases between them. The CDR3, as DNA: TGCGCCAGCAGCTTGTATTTCCCGGCACCCTCCTACAATGAGCAGTTCTTC. Residues: CASSLYFPAPSYNEQFF. Looking up the rest from reference TRBV5-1 and TRBJ2-1 gives the full variable domain: KAGVTQTPRYLIKTRGQQVTLSCSPISGHRSVSWYQQTPGQGLQFLFEYFSETQRNKGNFPGRFSGRQFSNSRSEMNVSTLELGDSALYLCASSLYFPAPSYNEQFFGPGTRLTVL.

The rearrangement joins TRBV18 to TRBJ1-2; 7 bases line up with TRBD1. The trim removed 6 bases at V and 8 bases at J, leaving 15 bases unmatched. From germline, CDR1 is KGHSH and CDR2 LQKENI. The CDR3 has 15 residues. CDR3 nucleotides: TGTGCCAGCTCGCACGAGGCTGAGGGGGCAGGCGGCTACACCTTC. Translated: CASSHEAEGAGGYTF.

The rearrangement joins TRBV5-1 to TRBJ2-1; D unclear. Germline-derived CDR1 and CDR2 are SGHRS and YFSETQ. The V end was cut by 3 bases, the J end by 3 bases, with 4 bases between. CDR3 length equals 12 residues. CDR3 DNA: TGCGCCAGCAGCTCAATCTACAATGAGCAGTTCTTC. It is translated as CASSSIYNEQFF.

A note on this clone: The junction shows a germline mismatch at one end, possibly a read error. The chain is built from TRBV11-2 and TRBJ2-5, with D unclear. Germline V gives CDR1 SGHAT, CDR2 FQNNGV. The CDR3 is 12 amino acids. The DNA for the CDR3 is TGTGCCAGCAGTTTAGGGAAGGAGACCCAGTACTTC. Its translation is CASSLGKETQYF.

The genes are TRBV5-1 and TRBJ2-7, with TRBD1 identical over 9 bases. The CDR3 is 14 residues long. After removal of 6 bases from V and 5 bases from J, the junction contained 9 bases not matched to a gene. From germline, CDR1 is SGHRS and CDR2 YFSETQ. The CDR3, as DNA: TGCGCCAGCATGTTCGGGACAGGGAGCGACGAGCAGTACTTC. Translated, it gives CASMFGTGSDEQYF.